The clone carrying this T cell receptor beta chain was seen a few times. The antigen is undetermined. This specimen belongs to a study of T cell responses to AZD1222 COVID-19 vaccine. The method was immunoSEQ multiplex PCR; TCRdb's version includes in-frame clones alone and lacks a portion of them. The data hold around 140,000 clones, with approximately 92% observed a single time. There are 14 residues in the CDR3. V lost 1 base and J 5 bases, leaving 13 bases between the germline ends. The germline CDR1 and CDR2 sequences are SGHRS and YFSETQ. Findings and caveats of the study: Baseline seropositivity characterized only a handful of AZD1222 recipients.

The receptor comes from an adult in good health. The chain has TRBV5-1 and TRBJ2-7, with a possible D match to TRBD2 (6 bases). The source material was peripheral blood, sampled on day 0 of AZD1222 vaccination. The CDR3 region has the DNA TGCGCCAGCAGCTTGTTGCTAGCGAGCGACGAGCAGTACTTC. This translates into CASSLLLASDEQYF.